The 3 T cell receptor beta chains below were found in one sample sequenced in a study of blood T cell repertoires in COVID-19. Produced via immunoSEQ multiplex PCR; TCRdb's table is partial and in-frame only. This table holds about 350,000 clones, around nine tenths found once. Sequencing input: PBMCs or T cells enriched from blood (not recorded which). The receptor set was obtained from a woman in her twenties or thirties who had been exposed to COVID-19.

This rearrangement joins TRBV5-1 to TRBJ2-6, with D possibly matching TRBD1 (5 bases). Germline V CDR1 and CDR2: SGHRS, YFSETQ. There are 17 residues in the CDR3. Between the trimmed V and J ends, which lost 1 base and 0 bases, there was a span of 11 bases. The CDR3 is CASSLTGRSSGANVLTF. DNA for the CDR3: TGCGCCAGCAGCTTGACAGGCCGTAGCTCTGGGGCCAACGTCCTGACTTTC.

V gene TRBV12-3 or TRBV12-4 combines with J gene TRBJ1-6; D call uncertain. The germline V and J ends were trimmed by 6 bases and 9 bases, with 12 bases remaining between them. The CDR3 extends over 13 amino acids. CDR3 sequence reads: CASSEAEGSPLHF. The CDR3 region has the DNA TGTGCCAGCAGCGAAGCAGAGGGTTCACCCCTCCACTTT.

CDR3 sequence reads: CASTGQGTDTQYF. CDR3 nucleotides: TGTGCCAGCACCGGACAGGGCACAGATACGCAGTATTTT. The V gene is TRBV12-3 or TRBV12-4, the J gene TRBJ2-3; 7 bases fit TRBD1. The CDR3 length is 13 residues. V lost 7 bases to trimming and J lost 1 base; unmatched junction nucleotides: 2.